The rows below give T cell receptor beta chains drawn from one sample of a study of blood T cell repertoires in COVID-19. Method: immunoSEQ multiplex PCR; TCRdb's copy keeps in-frame clones and lacks some. The table lists almost 200,000 clones, around 81% of them singletons. What was sequenced was peripheral blood. These receptors all come from a man in his sixties with COVID-19, enrolled during active disease. Both conserved end residues are part of each CDR3. The D gene is left open where the match is weak. Clone size, where shown, is once, few, many, or a class for clones that have expanded.

J gene,clone size,D gene,V gene,CDR3 DNA,CDR3 protein
TRBJ1-1,.,.,TRBV3-1/TRBV3-2,TGTGCCAGCAGCCAACCGAGGCGGAAAACTGAAGCTTTCTTT,CASSQPRRKTEAFF
TRBJ2-2,.,.,TRBV7-2,TGTGCCAGCAGCCAATCAGACAGCGGGGAGCTGTTTTTT,CASSQSDSGELFF
TRBJ1-1,.,.,TRBV27,TGTGCCAGCAGTTACGAGGGGAACACTGAAGCTTTCTTT,CASSYEGNTEAFF
TRBJ1-2,.,TRBD1,TRBV19,TGTGCCAGTAGTATAGATGCAAGGACAGGTGATGGCTACACCTTC,CASSIDARTGDGYTF
TRBJ2-7,.,.,TRBV6-1,TGTGCCAGCAGTGAAGTGGAGACTTCGATCGCCTACGAGCAGTACTTC,CASSEVETSIAYEQYF
TRBJ1-3,.,TRBD1,TRBV30,TGTGCCTGGAGCCAGACAGGGGCTGGAAACACCATATATTTT,CAWSQTGAGNTIYF
TRBJ1-4,.,.,TRBV25-1,TGTGCCAGCAGTGAAGGGGGGATGGGTGAAAAACTGTTTTTT,CASSEGGMGEKLFF
TRBJ1-1,.,TRBD1,TRBV27,TGTGCCAGCCGCCCCGGGACAGGGGCGTCTGAAGCTTTCTTT,CASRPGTGASEAFF
TRBJ1-1,once,.,TRBV27,TGTGCCAGCTCAAAAATAGACAGGTTCAGCACTGAAGCTTTCTTT,CASSKIDRFSTEAFF
TRBJ1-6,.,TRBD1,TRBV28,TGTGCCAGCAGACCCGACAGGGGGAATTCACCCCTCCACTTT,CASRPDRGNSPLHF
TRBJ1-1,few,.,TRBV5-1,TGCGCCAGCAGCTTTGAAACAGGGACTGAAGCTTTCTTT,CASSFETGTEAFF
TRBJ1-2,.,.,TRBV9,TGTGCCAGCAGCGTGGAACCGGGCCAGATGACTACGTTCTATGGCTACACCTTC,CASSVEPGQMTTFYGYTF
TRBJ1-2,.,.,TRBV4-1,TGCGCCAGCAGCCAAGACGGGGAACACTATGGCTACACCTTC,CASSQDGEHYGYTF
TRBJ2-2,.,.,TRBV19,TGTGCCAGTAGTGACAGGAGCCGAGAGAACACCGGGGAGCTGTTTTTT,CASSDRSRENTGELFF
TRBJ1-6,once,.,TRBV23-1,TGCGCCAGCAGTCAATTTGGTCTTTTTTCGGTTTATTGTAATTCACCCCTCCACTTT,CASSQFGLFSVYCNSPLHF
TRBJ1-1,few,.,TRBV6-5,TGTGCCAGCACCCTGGACAGGAACACTGAAGCTTTCTTT,CASTLDRNTEAFF
TRBJ1-1,.,.,TRBV18,TGTGCCAGCTCACCATGGAGGGATCGAACTGAAGCTTTCTTT,CASSPWRDRTEAFF
TRBJ1-2,.,TRBD1,TRBV28,TGTGCCAGCAGGCTGGGACAGTCTGCTGGCTACACCTTC,CASRLGQSAGYTF
TRBJ1-2,once,.,TRBV7-2,TGTGCCAGCAGCTTAGAGCAGGGAGGCTATGGCTACACCTTC,CASSLEQGGYGYTF
TRBJ1-6,once,TRBD1,TRBV29-1,TGCAGCGTTGCCGCCGGGACAGGGGAAGGATCACCCCTCCACTTT,CSVAAGTGEGSPLHF
TRBJ1-6,.,.,TRBV27,TGTGCCAGCAGTTTAGTACAGCATAATTCACCCCTCCACTTT,CASSLVQHNSPLHF
TRBJ1-3,.,.,TRBV9,TGTGCCAGCAGCGTAGCCTCCTCTGGAAACACCATATATTTT,CASSVASSGNTIYF
TRBJ1-1,.,.,TRBV12-3/TRBV12-4,TGTGCCAGCAGTTTAAATCGAGCAGAAGCTTTCTTT,CASSLNRAEAFF
TRBJ2-7,.,.,TRBV5-1,TGCGCCAGCAGCCTGGGGGGGACAGGCACCTACGAGCAGTACTTC,CASSLGGTGTYEQYF
TRBJ1-2,.,.,TRBV7-9,TGTGCCAGCAGCTTAGGGGCGATCCCTAACTATGGCTACACCTTC,CASSLGAIPNYGYTF
TRBJ1-2,.,TRBD1,TRBV5-6,TGTGCCAGCAGCCCGACAGGGCCAACATATGGCTACACCTTC,CASSPTGPTYGYTF
TRBJ2-3,.,TRBD1,TRBV7-3,TGTGCCAGCAGCCCCGGGGACAGGGGGCACTCAGATACGCAGTATTTT,CASSPGDRGHSDTQYF
TRBJ2-7,.,.,TRBV13,TGTGCCAGCAGCTCCGGGTACGAGCAGTACTTC,CASSSGYEQYF
TRBJ1-2,.,.,TRBV29-1,TGCAGCGTTGAGACGGACGGGAACCACTATGGCTACACCTTC,CSVETDGNHYGYTF
TRBJ1-5,.,TRBD1,TRBV2,TGTGCCAGCACTATGACAGGGGTCGGTCAGCCCCAGCATTTT,CASTMTGVGQPQHF
TRBJ1-5,.,TRBD1,TRBV2,TGTGCCAGCAGCCTAGGACAGGGGTTCCCTAATCAGCCCCAGCATTTT,CASSLGQGFPNQPQHF
TRBJ1-5,.,TRBD1,TRBV19,TGTGCCAGTAGTATCGGACAGGGCGGGCCTGGGCCCCAGCATTTT,CASSIGQGGPGPQHF
TRBJ1-6,once,TRBD1,TRBV9,TGTGCCAGCAGCGCACGAGGCGGGACAGGGAGGATTTCACCCCTCCACTTT,CASSARGGTGRISPLHF
TRBJ1-5,.,.,TRBV7-8,TGTGCCAGCAGCTCCGGAGGTAATCAGCCCCAGCATTTT,CASSSGGNQPQHF
TRBJ1-1,.,TRBD1,TRBV18,TGTGCCAGCTCACCCGGGAGACAGGGGAACACTGAAGCTTTCTTT,CASSPGRQGNTEAFF
TRBJ1-2,few,.,TRBV3-1/TRBV3-2,TGTGCCAGCAGCCAGCCTGCAGGGTCTGGCTACACCTTC,CASSQPAGSGYTF
TRBJ2-1,.,TRBD2,TRBV9,TGTGCCAGCAGCGTAGCGGGAGGTAACTACAATGAGCAGTTCTTC,CASSVAGGNYNEQFF
TRBJ1-5,.,TRBD1,TRBV24-1,TGTGCCACCAGTGATAATCTTGACAGGGCAAATCAGCCCCAGCATTTT,CATSDNLDRANQPQHF
TRBJ2-5,.,TRBD1,TRBV7-2,TGTGCCAGCAGCGCCAATGGACAGGGTCTGGGAGAGACCCAGTACTTC,CASSANGQGLGETQYF
TRBJ2-1,.,TRBD2,TRBV6-5,TGTGCCAGCAGTTTCGGACTAGCGGGAATCGGCAATGAGCAGTTCTTC,CASSFGLAGIGNEQFF
TRBJ1-5,.,.,TRBV30,TGTGCCTGGTCCGGGACAAACAATCAGCCCCAGCATTTT,CAWSGTNNQPQHF
TRBJ2-2,.,.,TRBV7-9,TGTGCCAGCAGCTTATTGGGCCAGACAAACACCGGGGAGCTGTTTTTT,CASSLLGQTNTGELFF
TRBJ1-2,.,TRBD1,TRBV18,TGTGCCAGCTCACCAGGGGGACAGGGGACCTCTGGCTACACCTTC,CASSPGGQGTSGYTF